This TCR beta chain was recovered during a study of blood T cell repertoires in COVID-19. Study at large: Samples came from the United States, Italy and Spain, spanning acute and convalescent COVID-19.

Sequencing was performed with immunoSEQ multiplex PCR; in TCRdb, only in-frame clones are kept and a portion is missing. Of about 380,000 clones detected, 88% appear once; the ten largest clones hold more than 1%. This sequence was found in a young woman who had recovered from COVID-19. Sequencing was carried out using PBMCs or T cells enriched from blood (not recorded which).

The CDR3 region is CASSPRGGSAEAFF. The CDR3 DNA follows: TGTGCCAGCAGCCCCCGAGGAGGTTCGGCTGAAGCTTTCTTT. The chain couples TRBV7-9 to TRBJ1-1; no clear D gene. The V and J ends lost 5 bases and 6 bases respectively, with 16 bases between them. Germline V lookup: CDR1 SEHNR, CDR2 FQNEAQ (reference sequence). This CDR3 is built from 14 residues.